This entry concerns a single T cell receptor (beta chain). Sequencing ends 3 residues short of the CDR3 end; the germline J gene provides the rest. Method: immunoSEQ multiplex PCR; TCRdb's copy keeps in-frame clones and lacks some. Its clone listing holds some 10,000 clones. The germline CDR1 and CDR2 sequences are SGHTA and FQGNSA. This CDR3 contains 15 residues. V was trimmed by 2 bases and J by 7 bases, leaving 17 bases between them. This entry is derived from a study of Tregs in tolerant kidney transplant recipients. The nonmyeloablative bone marrow transplants came from related graft donors, with transient mixed chimerism.

J is TRBJ1-2 and V is TRBV7-2; tentative D call: TRBD1 (5 bases). The sequencing used CD8+ T cells from blood (PBMCs), collected 24 months after the transplant. The sequence derives from a human patient who received a combined kidney and bone marrow transplant. Some T cells may be the graft donor's. The DNA read from the CDR3 is TGTGCCAGCAGCTTAAAGTACGTAGGGGCTGTTGGC. The encoded protein is CASSLKYVGAVG. In full, the CDR3 is CASSLKYVGAVGYTF. Looking up the rest from reference TRBV7-2 and TRBJ1-2 gives the full variable domain: GAGVSQSPSNKVTEKGKDVELRCDPISGHTALYWYRQSLGQGLEFLIYFQGNSAPDKSGLPSDRFSAERTGGSVSTLTIQRTQQEDSAVYLCASSLKYVGAVGYTFGSGTRLTVV.